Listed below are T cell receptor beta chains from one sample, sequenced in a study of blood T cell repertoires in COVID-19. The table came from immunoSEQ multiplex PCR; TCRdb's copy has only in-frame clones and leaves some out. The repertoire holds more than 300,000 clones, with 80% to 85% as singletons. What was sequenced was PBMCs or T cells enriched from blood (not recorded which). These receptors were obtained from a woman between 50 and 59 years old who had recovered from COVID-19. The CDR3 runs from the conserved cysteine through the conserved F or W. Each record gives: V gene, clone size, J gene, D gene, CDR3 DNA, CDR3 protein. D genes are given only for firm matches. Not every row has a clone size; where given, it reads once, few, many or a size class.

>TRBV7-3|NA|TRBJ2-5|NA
TGTGCCAGCAGCCCAACCGGACTGACGGTCAAAGAGACCCAGTACTTC
CASSPTGLTVKETQYF
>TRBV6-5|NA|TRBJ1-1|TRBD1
TGTGCCAGCAGATTGGGACAGTCGAACACTGAAGCTTTCTTT
CASRLGQSNTEAFF
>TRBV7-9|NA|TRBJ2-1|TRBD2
TGTGCCAGCAGCGGGAGGACAGGTATAGCGGGGGGAGGTGAGCAGTTCTTC
CASSGRTGIAGGGEQFF
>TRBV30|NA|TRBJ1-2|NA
TGTGCCTGGAGTGTACTAGGGGGTCATGGCTACACCTTC
CAWSVLGGHGYTF
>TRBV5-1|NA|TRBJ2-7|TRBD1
TGCGCCAGCAGCACCGGGACAGGGCTTGACGAGCAGTACTTC
CASSTGTGLDEQYF
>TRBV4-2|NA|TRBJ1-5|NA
TGTGCCAGCAGCCAAGTCACGGGTTTCGGCAATCAGCCCCAGCATTTT
CASSQVTGFGNQPQHF
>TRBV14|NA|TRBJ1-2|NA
TGTGCCAGCAGCCAAGAGTTAACCTCCGGGGGCTACACCTTC
CASSQELTSGGYTF
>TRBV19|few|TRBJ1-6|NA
TGTGCCAGTAGCCAAGGACTCGGTCCCTCGGGTTCACCCCTCCACTTT
CASSQGLGPSGSPLHF
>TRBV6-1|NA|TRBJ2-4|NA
TGTGCCAGCAGTGAAGGACCGGGGAACATTCAGTACTTC
CASSEGPGNIQYF
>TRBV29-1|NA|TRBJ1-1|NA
TGCAGCGTTGAGGGGGTGGGACAACCGAACACTGAAGCTTTCTTT
CSVEGVGQPNTEAFF
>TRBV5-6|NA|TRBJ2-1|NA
TGTGCCAGCAGCCCGGGCCCCCAGGGCAATGAGCAGTTCTTC
CASSPGPQGNEQFF
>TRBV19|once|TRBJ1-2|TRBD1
TGTGCCAGTAGTCAACAGGGGAACTATGGCTACACCTTC
CASSQQGNYGYTF
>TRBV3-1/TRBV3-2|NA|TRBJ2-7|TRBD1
TGTGCCAGCAGCTCGGGACAGGGGAGCTACGAGCAGTACTTC
CASSSGQGSYEQYF
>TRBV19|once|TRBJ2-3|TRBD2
TGTGCCAGTAGTATTGTAGGGAGCGGGGGGTTCACAGATACGCAGTATTTT
CASSIVGSGGFTDTQYF
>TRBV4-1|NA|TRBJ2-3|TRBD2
TGCGCCAGCAGCTTCCGCCTAGCGGAGCCTAGCACAGATACGCAGTATTTT
CASSFRLAEPSTDTQYF
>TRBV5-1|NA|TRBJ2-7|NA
TGCGCCAGCAGCGCGTCAGGGTTGGCAACCTACGAGCAGTACTTC
CASSASGLATYEQYF
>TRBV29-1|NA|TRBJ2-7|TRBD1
TGCAGCGCCGGGACAGGGACCTACGAGCAGTACTTC
CSAGTGTYEQYF
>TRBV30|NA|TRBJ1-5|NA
TGTGCCTGGTCGACAGGAAGCAATCAGCCCCAGCATTTT
CAWSTGSNQPQHF
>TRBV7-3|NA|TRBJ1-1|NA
TGTGCCAGCAGCTCCTACTCATACACTGAAGCTTTCTTT
CASSSYSYTEAFF
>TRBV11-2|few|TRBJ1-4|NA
TGTGCCAGCAGCTTAGTACAGCAAGGTCGGGAAAAACTGTTTTTT
CASSLVQQGREKLFF
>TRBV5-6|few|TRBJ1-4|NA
TGTGCCAGCAGCGCGGCACGTTGGACAGTCCGAGGTGAAAAACTGTTTTTT
CASSAARWTVRGEKLFF
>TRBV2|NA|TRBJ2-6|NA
TGTGCCAGCAGCAAACAGGCTCTGGCTGGGGCCAACGTCCTGACTTTC
CASSKQALAGANVLTF
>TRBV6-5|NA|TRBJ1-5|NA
TGTGCCAGCAGCCGGAGGGGTCAGCCCCAGCATTTT
CASSRRGQPQHF
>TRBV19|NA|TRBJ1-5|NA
TGTGCCAGTAGTATAAGACAGGAGGCGAACAATCAGCCCCAGCATTTT
CASSIRQEANNQPQHF
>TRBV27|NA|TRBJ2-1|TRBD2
TGTGCCAGCAGTTCCTCGACTAGCCGCTCTTACAATGAGCAGTTCTTC
CASSSSTSRSYNEQFF
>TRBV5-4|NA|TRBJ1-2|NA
TGTGCCAGCAGCTTGTTCGGGGAGCATGGCTACACCTTC
CASSLFGEHGYTF
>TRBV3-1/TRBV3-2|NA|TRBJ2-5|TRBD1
TGTGCCAGCCGCCCCCCCCGCGACAGGGGAGTGGAGGAGACCCAGTACTTC
CASRPPRDRGVEETQYF
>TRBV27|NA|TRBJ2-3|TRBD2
TGTGCCAGCAGTTTACCAGGTACTAGCGGTAGCACAGATACGCAGTATTTT
CASSLPGTSGSTDTQYF
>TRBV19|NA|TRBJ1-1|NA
TGTGCCAGTAGTATACAGGGCATGAACACTGAAGCTTTCTTT
CASSIQGMNTEAFF
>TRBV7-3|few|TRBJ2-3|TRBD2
TGTGCCAGCAGCCGACTAGCGGGAGGTGCAGATACGCAGTATTTT
CASSRLAGGADTQYF
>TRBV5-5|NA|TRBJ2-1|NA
TGTGCCAGCAGCCCAAGCCCCGGTTCCTACAATGAGCAGTTCTTC
CASSPSPGSYNEQFF
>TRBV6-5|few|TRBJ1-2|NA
TGTGCCAGCAGTTACCACCCCGCAGCTAACTATGGCTACACCTTC
CASSYHPAANYGYTF
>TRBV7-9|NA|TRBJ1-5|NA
TGTGCCAGCAGCGACGCCGGGGGGGCTAGCAATCAGCCCCAGCATTTT
CASSDAGGASNQPQHF
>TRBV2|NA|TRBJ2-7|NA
TGTGCCAGCATCGAGAGACAGACCTCCTACGAGCAGTACTTC
CASIERQTSYEQYF
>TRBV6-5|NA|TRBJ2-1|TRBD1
TGTGCCAGCAGCCCCGGGACAGGAATCTACAATGAGCAGTTCTTC
CASSPGTGIYNEQFF
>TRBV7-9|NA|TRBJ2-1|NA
TGTGCCAGCAGCTCTTCTCCCAATGAGCAGTTCTTC
CASSSSPNEQFF
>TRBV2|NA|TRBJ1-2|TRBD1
TGTGCCAGCAGCAACAGGGGTGTCGTCTATGGCTACACCTTC
CASSNRGVVYGYTF
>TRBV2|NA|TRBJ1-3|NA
TGTGCCAGCAGGTCCGGGACACGAAACACCATATATTTT
CASRSGTRNTIYF
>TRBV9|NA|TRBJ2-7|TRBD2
TGTGCCAGCAGCGTAGCCGGGACTAGCGGTTACGAGCAGTACTTC
CASSVAGTSGYEQYF
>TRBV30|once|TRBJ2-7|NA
TGTGCCTGGAGTCCGACAGGCCCACGCTCCTACGAGCAGTACTTC
CAWSPTGPRSYEQYF
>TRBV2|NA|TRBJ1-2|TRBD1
TGTGCCAGCAGTGAACCGGGACAGGGCGATCCTTTCGATGGCTACACCTTC
CASSEPGQGDPFDGYTF
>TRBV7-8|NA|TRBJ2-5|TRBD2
TGTGCCAGCAGCTTGACTAGCGGGGGGGAGAGAGAGACCCAGTACTTC
CASSLTSGGERETQYF
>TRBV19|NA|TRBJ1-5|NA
TGTGCCAGTAGTATAATGGTCAGTCAGCCCCAGCATTTT
CASSIMVSQPQHF
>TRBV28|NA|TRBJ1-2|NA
TGTGCCAGCTCGGCGGCTAACTATGGCTACACCTTC
CASSAANYGYTF
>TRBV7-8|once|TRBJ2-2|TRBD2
TGTGCCAGCCGGCAGACTAGCGGGAGGGTCCCCAACACCGGGGAGCTGTTTTTT
CASRQTSGRVPNTGELFF
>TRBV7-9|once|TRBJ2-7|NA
TGTGCCAGCAGCGCGTCCTACGAGCAGTACTTC
CASSASYEQYF
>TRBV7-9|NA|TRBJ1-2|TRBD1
TGTGCCAGCAGCTTAGGACAGGGGGGTTACTATGGCTACACCTTC
CASSLGQGGYYGYTF
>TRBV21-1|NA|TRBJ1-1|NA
TGTGCCAGCAGTCAGGGGGAGAGGGGCCGGATTGAAGCTTTCTTT
CASSQGERGRIEAFF
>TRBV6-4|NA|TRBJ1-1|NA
TGTGCCAGCAGAGCCTCCGGGGGCACTGAAGCTTTCTTT
CASRASGGTEAFF
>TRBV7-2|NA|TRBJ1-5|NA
TGTGCCAGCAGCTTAGCGGGGGCCGGGAACAATCAGCCCCAGCATTTT
CASSLAGAGNNQPQHF
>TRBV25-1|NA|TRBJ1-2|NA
TGTGCCAGCAGTGGATTTGGCAGTAACTATGGCTACACCTTC
CASSGFGSNYGYTF
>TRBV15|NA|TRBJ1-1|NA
TGTGCCACCAGCGGGGGGACTGATCATGACACTGAAGCTTTCTTT
CATSGGTDHDTEAFF